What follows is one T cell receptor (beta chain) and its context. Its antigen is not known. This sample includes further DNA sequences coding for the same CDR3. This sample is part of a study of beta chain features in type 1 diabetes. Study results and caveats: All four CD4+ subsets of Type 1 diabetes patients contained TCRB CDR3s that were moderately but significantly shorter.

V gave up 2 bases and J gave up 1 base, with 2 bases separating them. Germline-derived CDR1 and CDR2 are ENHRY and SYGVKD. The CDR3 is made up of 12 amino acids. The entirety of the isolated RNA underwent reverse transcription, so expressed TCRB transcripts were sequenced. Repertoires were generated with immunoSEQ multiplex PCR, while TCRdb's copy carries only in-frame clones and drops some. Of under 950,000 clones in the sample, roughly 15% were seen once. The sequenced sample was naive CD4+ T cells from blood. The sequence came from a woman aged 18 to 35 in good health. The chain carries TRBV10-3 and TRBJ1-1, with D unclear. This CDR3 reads CAISEGNTEAFF. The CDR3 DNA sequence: TGTGCCATCAGTGAGGGGAACACTGAAGCTTTCTTT.